This T cell receptor beta chain appears in the sequencing data of a study of shared clonotypes between healthy human individuals. Approximately 81 million PBMCs went into genomic DNA for unsorted samples. At deep level, the assay was performed. Generated by immunoSEQ multiplex PCR, the TCRdb table keeps only in-frame clones and is missing some. This sample carries about half a million clones, around 85% of them seen once, and the ten largest clones take roughly 13%. This clone came up a few times. The CDR3 spans 11 residues. V lost 7 bases, J lost 4 bases, and 9 bases lay in between. Germline CDR1 reads SQVTM; CDR2 reads ANQGSEA.

This TCR derives from a middle-aged woman in good health. Some clones in this sample may be carry-over from other donors' samples. The chain has TRBV29-1 and TRBJ2-3; tentatively, D is TRBD1 (5 bases). Input material: PBMCs. The CDR3 reads CSAVTADTQYF. The CDR3 coding sequence is TGCAGCGCAGTGACAGCAGATACGCAGTATTTT.